The present TCR beta chain was sequenced within a study of cytomegalovirus exposure and HLA in healthy donors. This clone came up a few times. Germline V gene lookup returns CDR1 SGDLS and CDR2 YYNGEE. V was cut by 0 bases and J by 0 bases, with 13 bases left in between. CDR3 length: 16 residues. PCR involved 60 Vbeta and 13 Jbeta primers. The protocol was immunoSEQ multiplex PCR, while the TCRdb copy is restricted to in-frame clones and leaves out a portion. The repertoire holds tens of thousands of clones, with 67% as singletons. The material sequenced was PBMCs. The clonotype comes from a woman between 45 and 60 years old in good health and CMV-seropositive. The chain has TRBV9 and TRBJ2-7; D is perhaps TRBD1 (6 bases). CDR3 residues: CASSVDGTTLSYEQYF. CDR3 bases: TGTGCCAGCAGCGTAGACGGGACAACTCTCTCCTACGAGCAGTACTTC.